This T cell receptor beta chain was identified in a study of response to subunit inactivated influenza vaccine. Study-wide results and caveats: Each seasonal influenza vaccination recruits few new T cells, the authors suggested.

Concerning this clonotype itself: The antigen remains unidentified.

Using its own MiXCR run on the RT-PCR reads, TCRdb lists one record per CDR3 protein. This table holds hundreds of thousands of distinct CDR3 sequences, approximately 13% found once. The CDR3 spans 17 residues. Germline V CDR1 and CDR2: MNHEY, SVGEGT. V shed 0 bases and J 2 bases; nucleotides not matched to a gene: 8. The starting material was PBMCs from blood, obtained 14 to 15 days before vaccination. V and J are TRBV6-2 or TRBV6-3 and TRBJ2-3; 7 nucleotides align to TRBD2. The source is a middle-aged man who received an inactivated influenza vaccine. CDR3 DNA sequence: TGTGCCAGCAGTTACTCTCTACTAGCGCCACACACAGATACGCAGTATTTT. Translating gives CASSYSLLAPHTDTQYF.